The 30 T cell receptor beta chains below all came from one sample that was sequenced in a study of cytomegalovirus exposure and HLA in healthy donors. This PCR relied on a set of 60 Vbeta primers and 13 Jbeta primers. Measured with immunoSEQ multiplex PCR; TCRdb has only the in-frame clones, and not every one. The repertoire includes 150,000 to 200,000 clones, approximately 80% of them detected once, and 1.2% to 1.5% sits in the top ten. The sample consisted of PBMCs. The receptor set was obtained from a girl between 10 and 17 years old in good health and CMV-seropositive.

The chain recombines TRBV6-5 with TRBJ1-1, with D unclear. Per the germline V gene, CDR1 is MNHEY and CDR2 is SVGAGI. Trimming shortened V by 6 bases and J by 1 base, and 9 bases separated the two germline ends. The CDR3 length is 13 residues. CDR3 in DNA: TGTGCCAGCAGACTGTCGCCGAACACTGAAGCTTTCTTT. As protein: CASRLSPNTEAFF.

The CDR3 spells CASSITWDFSGANVLTF. DNA for the CDR3: TGTGCCAGTAGTATTACCTGGGACTTCTCTGGGGCCAACGTCCTGACTTTC. The genes are TRBV19 and TRBJ2-6; possible D gene TRBD2, 6 bases. The CDR3 is made up of 17 amino acids. The ends were cut back, 3 bases at V and 0 bases at J, with 12 bases in the middle. The germline gives CDR1 LNHDA, CDR2 SQIVND (reference sequence).

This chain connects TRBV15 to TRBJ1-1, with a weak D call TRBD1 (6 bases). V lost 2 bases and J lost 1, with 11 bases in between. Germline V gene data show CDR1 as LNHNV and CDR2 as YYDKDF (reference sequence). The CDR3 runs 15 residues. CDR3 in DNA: TGTGCCACCAGCAGACCGGACAGAGCGAACACTGAAGCTTTCTTT. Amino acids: CATSRPDRANTEAFF.

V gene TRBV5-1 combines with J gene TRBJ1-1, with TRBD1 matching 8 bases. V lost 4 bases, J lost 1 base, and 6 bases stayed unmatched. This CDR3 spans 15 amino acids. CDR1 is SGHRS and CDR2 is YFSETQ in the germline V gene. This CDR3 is CASSISGQGNTEAFF. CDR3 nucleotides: TGCGCCAGCAGCATATCCGGACAGGGGAACACTGAAGCTTTCTTT. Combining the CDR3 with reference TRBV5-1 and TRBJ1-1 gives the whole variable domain KAGVTQTPRYLIKTRGQQVTLSCSPISGHRSVSWYQQTPGQGLQFLFEYFSETQRNKGNFPGRFSGRQFSNSRSEMNVSTLELGDSALYLCASSISGQGNTEAFFGQGTRLTVV.

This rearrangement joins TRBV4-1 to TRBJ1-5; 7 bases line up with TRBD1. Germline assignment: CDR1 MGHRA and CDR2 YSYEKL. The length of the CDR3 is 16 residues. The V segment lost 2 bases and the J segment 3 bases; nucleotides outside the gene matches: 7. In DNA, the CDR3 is TGCGCCAGCAGCCAAAATACAGGGGCGGTCAATCAGCCCCAGCATTTT. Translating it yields CASSQNTGAVNQPQHF.

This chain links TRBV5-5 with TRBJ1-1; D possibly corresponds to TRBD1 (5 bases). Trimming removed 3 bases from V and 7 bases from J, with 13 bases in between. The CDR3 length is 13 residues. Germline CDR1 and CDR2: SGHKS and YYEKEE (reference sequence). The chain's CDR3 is CASSSPGANEAFF. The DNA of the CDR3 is TGTGCCAGCAGCTCCCCTGGGGCGAATGAAGCTTTCTTT.

The CDR3 sequence is CASSSPRAYNEQFF. CDR3 nucleotides: TGTGCCAGCAGTTCACCCCGGGCCTACAATGAGCAGTTCTTC. The genes are TRBV27 and TRBJ2-1; D is undetermined. CDR3 size: 14 residues. The germline V gene encodes CDR1 MNHEY and CDR2 SMNVEV (reference sequence). V lost 4 bases and J 2 bases, leaving 9 bases between the germline ends.

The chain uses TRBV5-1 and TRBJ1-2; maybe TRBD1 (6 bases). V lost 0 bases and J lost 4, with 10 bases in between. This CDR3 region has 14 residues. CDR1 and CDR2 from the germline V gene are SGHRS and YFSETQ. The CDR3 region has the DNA TGCGCCAGCAGCTTGGGACAGGTCTCCTATGGCTACACCTTC. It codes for CASSLGQVSYGYTF. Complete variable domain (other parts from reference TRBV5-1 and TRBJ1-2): KAGVTQTPRYLIKTRGQQVTLSCSPISGHRSVSWYQQTPGQGLQFLFEYFSETQRNKGNFPGRFSGRQFSNSRSEMNVSTLELGDSALYLCASSLGQVSYGYTFGSGTRLTVV.

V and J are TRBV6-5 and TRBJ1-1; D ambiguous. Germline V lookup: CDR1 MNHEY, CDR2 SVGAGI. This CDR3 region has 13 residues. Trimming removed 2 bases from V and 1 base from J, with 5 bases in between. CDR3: CASSYKQNTEAFF. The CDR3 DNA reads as TGTGCCAGCAGTTACAAGCAGAACACTGAAGCTTTCTTT.

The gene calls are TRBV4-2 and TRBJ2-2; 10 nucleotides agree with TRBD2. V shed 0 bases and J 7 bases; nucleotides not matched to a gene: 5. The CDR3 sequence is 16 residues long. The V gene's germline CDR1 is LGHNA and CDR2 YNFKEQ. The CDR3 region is CASSQDSSGSIGELFF. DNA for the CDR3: TGTGCCAGCAGCCAAGACTCTAGCGGGAGCATCGGGGAGCTGTTTTTT.

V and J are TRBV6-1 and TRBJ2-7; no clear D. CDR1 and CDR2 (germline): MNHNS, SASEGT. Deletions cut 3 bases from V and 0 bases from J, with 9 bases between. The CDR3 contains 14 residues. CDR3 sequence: CASSDSTLSYEQYF. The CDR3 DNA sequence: TGTGCCAGCAGTGATAGTACTCTCTCCTACGAGCAGTACTTC.

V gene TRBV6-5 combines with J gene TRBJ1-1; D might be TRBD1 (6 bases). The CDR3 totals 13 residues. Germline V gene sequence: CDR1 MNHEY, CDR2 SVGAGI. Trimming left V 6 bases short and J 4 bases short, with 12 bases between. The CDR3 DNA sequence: TGTGCCAGCAGACAGGGCGTAGGCACTGAAGCTTTCTTT. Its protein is CASRQGVGTEAFF.

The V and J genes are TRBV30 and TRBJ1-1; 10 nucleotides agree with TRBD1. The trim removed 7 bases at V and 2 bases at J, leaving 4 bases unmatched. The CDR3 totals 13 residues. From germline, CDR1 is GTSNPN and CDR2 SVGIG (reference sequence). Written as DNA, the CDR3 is TGTGCCTCCGACAGGGGGCTCAACACTGAAGCTTTCTTT. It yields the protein CASDRGLNTEAFF.

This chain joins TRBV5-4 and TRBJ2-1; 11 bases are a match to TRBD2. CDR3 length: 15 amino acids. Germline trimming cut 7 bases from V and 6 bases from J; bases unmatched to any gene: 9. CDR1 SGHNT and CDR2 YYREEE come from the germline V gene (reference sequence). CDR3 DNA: TGTGCCAGCGGACCGCTAGCGGGAGGTCCCAATGAGCAGTTCTTC. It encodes CASGPLAGGPNEQFF.

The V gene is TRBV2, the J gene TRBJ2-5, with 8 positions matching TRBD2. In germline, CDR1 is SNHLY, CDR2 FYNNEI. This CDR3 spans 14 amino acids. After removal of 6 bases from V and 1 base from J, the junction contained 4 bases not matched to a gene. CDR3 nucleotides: TGTGCCAGCAGACGACTAGCGATCCAAGAGACCCAGTACTTC. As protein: CASRRLAIQETQYF.

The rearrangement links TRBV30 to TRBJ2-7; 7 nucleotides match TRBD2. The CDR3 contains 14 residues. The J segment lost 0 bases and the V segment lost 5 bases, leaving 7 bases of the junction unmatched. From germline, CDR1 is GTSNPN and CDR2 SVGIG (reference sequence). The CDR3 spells CAWGLAVDSYEQYF. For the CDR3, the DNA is TGTGCCTGGGGGCTAGCGGTTGACTCCTACGAGCAGTACTTC.

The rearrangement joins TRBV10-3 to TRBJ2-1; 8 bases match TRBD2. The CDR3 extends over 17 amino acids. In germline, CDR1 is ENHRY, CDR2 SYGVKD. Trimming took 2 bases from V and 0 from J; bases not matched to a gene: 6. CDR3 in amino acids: CAISEGQRGSSYNEQFF. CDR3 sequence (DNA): TGTGCCATCAGTGAGGGCCAGCGGGGGAGCTCCTACAATGAGCAGTTCTTC.

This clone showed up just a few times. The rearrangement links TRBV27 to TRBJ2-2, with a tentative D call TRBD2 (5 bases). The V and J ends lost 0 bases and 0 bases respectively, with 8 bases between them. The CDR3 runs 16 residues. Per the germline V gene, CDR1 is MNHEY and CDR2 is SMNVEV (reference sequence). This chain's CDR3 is CASSLSGETNTGELFF. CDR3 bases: TGTGCCAGCAGTTTATCCGGGGAAACGAACACCGGGGAGCTGTTTTTT.

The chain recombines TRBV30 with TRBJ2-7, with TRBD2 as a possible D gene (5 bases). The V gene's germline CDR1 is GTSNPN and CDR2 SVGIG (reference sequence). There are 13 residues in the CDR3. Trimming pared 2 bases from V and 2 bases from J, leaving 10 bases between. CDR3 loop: CAWSLEEPYEQYF. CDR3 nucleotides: TGTGCCTGGAGTCTGGAGGAACCCTACGAGCAGTACTTC.

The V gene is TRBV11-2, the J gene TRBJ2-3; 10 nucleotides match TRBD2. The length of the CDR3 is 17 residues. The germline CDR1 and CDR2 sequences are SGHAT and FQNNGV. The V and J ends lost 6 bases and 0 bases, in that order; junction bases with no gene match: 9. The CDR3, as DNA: TGTGCCAGCAGACTCCTCTTGACTAGCGGGAGCACAGATACGCAGTATTTT. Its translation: CASRLLLTSGSTDTQYF.

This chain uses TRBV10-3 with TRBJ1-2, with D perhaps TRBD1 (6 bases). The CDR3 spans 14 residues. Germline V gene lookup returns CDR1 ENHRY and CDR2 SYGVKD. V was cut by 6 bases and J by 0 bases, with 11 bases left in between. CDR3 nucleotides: TGTGCCATCAGAGGGGGAGGGGCTAACTATGGCTACACCTTC. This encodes CAIRGGGANYGYTF.

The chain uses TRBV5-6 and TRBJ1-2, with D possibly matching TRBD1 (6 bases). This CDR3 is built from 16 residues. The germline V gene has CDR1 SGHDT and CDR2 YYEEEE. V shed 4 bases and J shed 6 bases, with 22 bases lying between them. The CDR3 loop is CASSLQPPTGTNGYTF. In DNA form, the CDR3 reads TGTGCCAGCAGCCTCCAGCCTCCGACCGGGACAAATGGCTACACCTTC.

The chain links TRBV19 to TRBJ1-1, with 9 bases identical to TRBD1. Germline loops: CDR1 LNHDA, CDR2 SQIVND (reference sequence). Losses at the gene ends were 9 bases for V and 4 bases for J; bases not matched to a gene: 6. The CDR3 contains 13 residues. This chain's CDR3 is CASEEGQGTEAFF. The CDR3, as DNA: TGTGCCAGCGAAGAGGGACAGGGCACTGAAGCTTTCTTT.

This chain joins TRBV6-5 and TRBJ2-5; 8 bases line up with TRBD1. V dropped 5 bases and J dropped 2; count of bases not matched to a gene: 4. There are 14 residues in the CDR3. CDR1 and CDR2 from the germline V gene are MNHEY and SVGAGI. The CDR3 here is CASSPGTGQETQYF. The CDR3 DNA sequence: TGTGCCAGCAGTCCCGGGACAGGTCAAGAGACCCAGTACTTC.

CDR3 loop: CASSELGTTEAFF. CDR3 sequence (DNA): TGTGCCAGCAGTGAATTGGGGACAACTGAAGCTTTCTTT. The gene calls are TRBV25-1 and TRBJ1-1; possibly TRBD1 for D (6 bases). The CDR3 consists of 13 residues. Germline V lookup: CDR1 MGHDK, CDR2 SYGVNS. Trimming took off 1 base at V and 5 bases at J, with 8 bases between the two ends.

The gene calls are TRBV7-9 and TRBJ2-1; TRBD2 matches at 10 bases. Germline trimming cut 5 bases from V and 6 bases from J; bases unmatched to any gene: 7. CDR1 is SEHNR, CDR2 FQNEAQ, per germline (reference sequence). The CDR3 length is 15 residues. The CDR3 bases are TGTGCCAGCAGCGCCGGACTAGCGGAGCCCAATGAGCAGTTCTTC. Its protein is CASSAGLAEPNEQFF.

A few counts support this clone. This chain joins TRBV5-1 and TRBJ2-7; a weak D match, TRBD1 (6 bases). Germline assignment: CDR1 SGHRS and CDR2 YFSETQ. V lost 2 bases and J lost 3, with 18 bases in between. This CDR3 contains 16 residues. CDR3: CASSFTTGNGLYEQYF. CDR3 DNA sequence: TGCGCCAGCAGCTTCACTACAGGGAATGGCCTCTACGAGCAGTACTTC.

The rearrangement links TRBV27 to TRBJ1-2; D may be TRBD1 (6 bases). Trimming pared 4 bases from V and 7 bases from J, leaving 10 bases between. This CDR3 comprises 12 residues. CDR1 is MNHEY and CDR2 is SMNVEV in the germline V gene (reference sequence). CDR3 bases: TGTGCCAGCAGTTCCCCAGGGGTTGGCTACACCTTC. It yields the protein CASSSPGVGYTF.

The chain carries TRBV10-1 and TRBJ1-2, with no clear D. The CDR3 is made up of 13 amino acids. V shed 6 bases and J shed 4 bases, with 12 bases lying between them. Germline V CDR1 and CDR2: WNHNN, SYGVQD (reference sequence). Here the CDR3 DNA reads TGCGCCAGCAGCCCCGGTGGGAGCTATGGCTACACCTTC. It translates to CASSPGGSYGYTF.

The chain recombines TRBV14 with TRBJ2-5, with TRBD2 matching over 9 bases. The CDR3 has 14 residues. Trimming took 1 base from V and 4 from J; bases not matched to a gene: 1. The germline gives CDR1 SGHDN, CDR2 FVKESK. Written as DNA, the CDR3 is TGTGCCAGCAGCCAAGCACTAGCGGGAGAGACCCAGTACTTC. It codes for CASSQALAGETQYF.